This T cell receptor beta chain was obtained from a study of blood T cell repertoires in COVID-19. As for the study in general: The United States, Italy and Spain supplied acute and convalescent COVID-19 samples. The cDNA or gDNA used as material had been derived from T cells, B-cell-depleted T cells, or PBMCs.

This CDR3 contains 12 residues. V was trimmed by 5 bases and J by 3 bases, leaving 8 bases between them. Germline CDR1 and CDR2: LGHDT and YNNKEL (reference sequence). This clone was detected a few times. Authors' processing steps: It was from reference gene primer amplification that nucleated cell counts were estimated. Profiled with immunoSEQ multiplex PCR; TCRdb holds only in-frame clones, not every one. Clone size and the V and J calls come from that table; the DNA yielded D and trimming. The sample lists around 150,000 clones, about 80% occurring once. The rearrangement uses TRBV3-1 (or the pseudogene TRBV3-2) and TRBJ2-7; possible D gene TRBD2, 5 bases. Source material: peripheral blood. This receptor was obtained from a man between 65 and 85 years old with acute or convalescent COVID-19. The CDR3 spells CASSADYYEQYF. The CDR3 nucleotides read TGTGCCAGCAGCGCAGACTACTACGAGCAGTACTTC.